Given below is one TCR beta chain in context. Looked up from germline, CDR1 is SGHAT and CDR2 is FQNNGV. The V end lost 5 bases, the J end lost 0 bases, and 17 bases lay between the germline ends. This CDR3 comprises 18 residues. This entry comes from a study of blood T cell repertoires in COVID-19. Measured with immunoSEQ multiplex PCR; TCRdb has only the in-frame clones, and not every one. The sample has approximately 37,000 clones, more than 80% seen once. V gene TRBV11-2 combines with J gene TRBJ1-6; perhaps TRBD1 as D (6 bases). The sample was peripheral blood. The receptor was derived from a man aged 55 to 69 with active or convalescent COVID-19. The CDR3 loop is CASSLRQARSSYNSPLHF. CDR3 DNA: TGTGCCAGCAGCCTGCGACAGGCCCGTAGCTCCTATAATTCACCCCTCCACTTT.